Following are 24 T cell receptor beta chains from one sample sequenced in a study of siplizumab effects on memory and regulatory T cells (dated by TCRdb to the late 2010s). Library prep was done by the immunoSEQ multiplex PCR assay. In its TCRdb copy, this immuneACCESS table keeps in-frame sequences only and misses some clones. Where compared with another copy, unresolved V genes explain less than half of these, and the others have no known cause. Across this sample there are about 120,000 clones, with roughly 93% seen only once. Around 0.15% of the sample goes to the ten largest clones. Sequencing was done on a sample of non-Treg CD4+ T cells sorted from blood. The intended sense of this specimen's cell subset or site label: FACS-sorted unstimulated CD4+ non-regulatory T cells. Every receptor here comes from a human donor in good health.

The J gene is TRBJ1-3, the V gene TRBV9; D possibly corresponds to TRBD1 (6 bases). The CDR3 has 14 residues. V was shortened by 1 base and J by 4 bases, with 9 bases between the two germline ends. CDR1 SGDLS and CDR2 YYNGEE come from the germline V gene. CDR3 in DNA: TGTGCCAGCAGCGTAAGGGACATGGGAAACACCATATATTTT. Translating it yields CASSVRDMGNTIYF.

J is TRBJ2-3 and V is TRBV18; tentative D call: TRBD2 (5 bases). V was trimmed by 0 bases and J by 0 bases, leaving 16 bases between them. Per the germline V gene, CDR1 is KGHSH and CDR2 is LQKENI. CDR3 length: 18 residues. DNA for the CDR3: TGTGCCAGCTCACCACCCTTCCTTGGGAGCCTCAGCACAGATACGCAGTATTTT. Protein: CASSPPFLGSLSTDTQYF.

This chain uses TRBV4-2 with TRBJ1-2; TRBD1 might be the D (5 bases). The V end was cut by 0 bases, the J end by 4 bases, with 12 bases between. CDR3 length: 15 residues. Germline CDR1 reads LGHNA; CDR2 reads YNFKEQ. In nucleotides, the CDR3 is TGTGCCAGCAGCCAAGATGGGACGGTTTCCTATGGCTACACCTTC. Protein product: CASSQDGTVSYGYTF.

This sequence joins TRBV5-1 and TRBJ2-5; D is uncertain. The CDR3 has 11 amino acids. The germline gives CDR1 SGHRS, CDR2 YFSETQ. Between the trimmed V and J ends, which lost 4 bases and 2 bases, there was a span of 3 bases. CDR3 region: CASSVQETQYF. Here the CDR3 DNA reads TGCGCCAGCAGCGTACAAGAGACCCAGTACTTC.

The V call is TRBV11-3, the J call TRBJ1-1; D uncertain. There are 13 residues in the CDR3. Germline assignment: CDR1 SGHNT and CDR2 YENEEA. V dropped 4 bases and J dropped 4 bases, with 10 bases sitting between them. The CDR3 reads CASSSTPGTEAFF. The CDR3 nucleotides read TGTGCCAGCAGCTCTACTCCCGGCACTGAAGCTTTCTTT. The whole variable domain, remainder taken from reference TRBV11-3 and TRBJ1-1, is EAGVVQSPRYKIIEKKQPVAFWCNPISGHNTLYWYLQNLGQGPELLIRYENEEAVDDSQLPKDRFSAERLKGVDSTLKIQPAELGDSAVYLCASSSTPGTEAFFGQGTRLTVV.

The chain couples TRBV30 to TRBJ2-2; possibly TRBD1 or TRBD2 for D (5 bases each). This CDR3 comprises 15 residues. V was trimmed by 1 base and J by 7 bases, leaving 16 bases between them. Germline V lookup: CDR1 GTSNPN, CDR2 SVGIG (reference sequence). The CDR3 DNA reads as TGTGCCTGGAGTGGTTCCGGGACCGTCATCGGGGAGCTGTTTTTT. It yields the protein CAWSGSGTVIGELFF.

The chain links TRBV28 to TRBJ2-2, with D perhaps TRBD2 (6 bases). From germline, CDR1 is MDHEN and CDR2 SYDVKM. V was shortened by 7 bases and J by 2 bases, with 14 bases between the two germline ends. The CDR3 runs to 15 residues. CDR3 protein: CASTRAGLNTGELFF. In DNA form, the CDR3 reads TGTGCCAGCACCCGAGCCGGACTAAACACCGGGGAGCTGTTTTTT.

V and J are TRBV11-2 and TRBJ1-2; a possible D gene is TRBD1 (5 bases). The CDR3 contains 14 residues. V lost 6 bases, J lost 4 bases, and 15 bases lay in between. The germline V gene has CDR1 SGHAT and CDR2 FQNNGV. CDR3 bases: TGTGCCAGCAGAGTAGGAGAGGGACCCTATGGCTACACCTTC. Its protein is CASRVGEGPYGYTF.

This clone was observed a few times. V gene TRBV28 combines with J gene TRBJ1-2; TRBD1 agrees at 8 bases. CDR3 length: 15 amino acids. Germline lookup yields CDR1 MDHEN and CDR2 SYDVKM. J lost 8 bases, V lost 0 bases, and 8 bases had no gene match. DNA for the CDR3: TGTGCCAGCAGTTTATGGGGGGCAGGGGGCGAAGGCTACACCTTC. Translating it yields CASSLWGAGGEGYTF.

In its sample, this clone was seen once. CDR3 protein: CASKTGGQETQYF. For the CDR3, the DNA is TGTGCCAGCAAGACAGGGGGCCAAGAGACCCAGTACTTC. The chain combines TRBV28 with TRBJ2-5; 9 bases are a match to TRBD1. Germline V gives CDR1 MDHEN, CDR2 SYDVKM. This CDR3 is built from 13 residues. V lost 7 bases to trimming and J lost 1 base; unmatched junction nucleotides: 1.

This chain connects TRBV7-2 to TRBJ2-3, with D maybe TRBD2 (7 bases). The length of the CDR3 is 15 residues. Germline CDR1 SGHTA, CDR2 FQGNSA. With 5 bases removed from V and 3 bases from J, the gap between germline ends came to 15 bases. The CDR3 DNA sequence: TGTGCCAGCAGCCAAAGGGGGGGCCCAACAGATACGCAGTATTTT. Translation: CASSQRGGPTDTQYF.

V gene TRBV7-3 combines with J gene TRBJ2-1; TRBD2 matches 9 bases. The J segment lost 4 bases and the V segment lost 3 bases, leaving 1 base of the junction unmatched. This CDR3 comprises 14 residues. Per germline, CDR1 SGHTA and CDR2 FQGTGA. CDR3 residues: CASSLGLAYNEQFF. DNA for the CDR3: TGTGCCAGCAGCTTGGGACTAGCTTACAATGAGCAGTTCTTC.

The genes are TRBV18 and TRBJ2-3; 8 positions match TRBD1. Germline V gene data show CDR1 as KGHSH and CDR2 as LQKENI. The CDR3 has 16 amino acids. After removal of 3 bases from V and 0 bases from J, the junction contained 5 bases not matched to a gene. CDR3 coding DNA: TGTGCCAGCTCACCCCAGGGGGCGCCCAGCACAGATACGCAGTATTTT. Its protein product is CASSPQGAPSTDTQYF.

The V and J genes are TRBV11-3 and TRBJ1-1; no clear D gene. The CDR3 runs 13 residues. Germline CDR1 SGHNT, CDR2 YENEEA. Trimming removed 2 bases at V and 5 bases at J, with 9 bases between. This CDR3 is CASSLQDGTEAFF. The CDR3 DNA sequence: TGTGCCAGCAGCTTACAAGACGGGACTGAAGCTTTCTTT.

This clone came up once. CDR3 amino acids: CASSQDRVGEVGGYTF. The CDR3, as DNA: TGCGCCAGCAGCCAAGATCGCGTAGGGGAGGTGGGGGGCTACACCTTC. The chain employs TRBV4-1 and TRBJ1-2; tentatively, D is TRBD1 (5 bases). V was pared by 0 bases and J by 8 bases, with 19 bases between. There are 16 residues in the CDR3. The V gene's germline CDR1 is MGHRA and CDR2 YSYEKL.

The J gene is TRBJ1-3, the V gene TRBV11-2; TRBD1 is a possible D gene (6 bases). V lost 5 bases to trimming and J lost 0 bases, with 14 bases between them. Germline V gene data show CDR1 as SGHAT and CDR2 as FQNNGV. CDR3 length equals 16 residues. CDR3 DNA: TGTGCCAGCAGCCACAGGGATGCCCTCTCTGGAAACACCATATATTTT. Translated, it gives CASSHRDALSGNTIYF. Full variable domain (outside the CDR3, taken from reference TRBV11-2 and TRBJ1-3): EAGVAQSPRYKIIEKRQSVAFWCNPISGHATLYWYQQILGQGPKLLIQFQNNGVVDDSQLPKDRFSAERLKGVDSTLKIQPAKLEDSAVYLCASSHRDALSGNTIYFGEGSWLTVV.

V usage is TRBV11-2 and J usage is TRBJ2-7; D possibly uses TRBD1 or TRBD2 (6 bases each). The CDR3 has 15 amino acids. Trimming stripped 5 bases from V and 3 bases from J, with 17 bases between. Germline-derived CDR1 and CDR2 are SGHAT and FQNNGV. CDR3 sequence reads: CASSAEVGGDYEQYF. The CDR3 DNA is TGTGCCAGCAGCGCCGAGGTGGGGGGCGACTACGAGCAGTACTTC.

The genes are TRBV12-5 and TRBJ2-7; 7 bases align to TRBD1. CDR1 is LGHNT, CDR2 FRNRAP, per germline. CDR3 length: 14 amino acids. V lost 4 bases to trimming and J lost 3 bases; unmatched junction nucleotides: 6. The DNA of the CDR3 is TGTGCTAGTGGTTGGGGGACAGCCAGCTACGAGCAGTACTTC. Its protein product is CASGWGTASYEQYF.

The rearrangement links TRBV5-5 to TRBJ2-2; possibly TRBD1 for D (5 bases). Trimming removed 7 bases from V and 3 bases from J, with 19 bases in between. The V gene's germline CDR1 is SGHKS and CDR2 YYEKEE (reference sequence). The CDR3 runs 16 residues. CDR3 in amino acids: CASVSGWGWDTGELFF. Here the CDR3 DNA reads TGTGCCAGCGTCTCAGGGTGGGGTTGGGACACCGGGGAGCTGTTTTTT.

V gene TRBV2 combines with J gene TRBJ2-1; 11 bases map to TRBD1. This CDR3 region has 14 residues. The germline gives CDR1 SNHLY, CDR2 FYNNEI. V gave up 6 bases and J gave up 9 bases; unmatched junction bases: 7. This CDR3 is CASRGQGDTAEQFF. CDR3 DNA: TGTGCCAGCAGGGGACAGGGGGACACCGCTGAGCAGTTCTTC.

This chain connects TRBV6-5 to TRBJ1-1, with TRBD1 as a possible D gene (5 bases). Germline V gene lookup returns CDR1 MNHEY and CDR2 SVGAGI. Trimming removed 3 bases from V and 1 base from J, with 12 bases in between. The CDR3 spans 15 residues. CDR3 sequence reads: CASSYPGLKNTEAFF. CDR3 sequence (DNA): TGTGCCAGCAGTTATCCGGGACTCAAGAACACTGAAGCTTTCTTT.

The CDR3 loop is CAWTRGELAKNIQYF. CDR3 bases: TGTGCCTGGACCAGGGGAGAGCTAGCCAAAAACATTCAGTACTTC. J is TRBJ2-4 and V is TRBV30; maybe TRBD1 (6 bases). The CDR3 totals 15 residues. With 4 bases removed from V and 0 bases from J, the gap between germline ends came to 13 bases. CDR1 and CDR2 (germline): GTSNPN, SVGIG (reference sequence).

The CDR3 region is CASRGQGINYNEQFF. In DNA, the CDR3 is TGTGCCAGTCGAGGACAGGGGATAAACTACAATGAGCAGTTCTTC. J is TRBJ2-1 and V is TRBV19; TRBD1 matches 9 bases. Germline CDR1 and CDR2: LNHDA and SQIVND (reference sequence). The CDR3 spans 15 residues. Unmatched junction bases numbered 8, after V lost 8 bases and J lost 3 bases.

Written as DNA, the CDR3 is TGCGCCACCTCAACCGGGGGGCTAAACACCGGGGAGCTGTTTTTT. Amino acids: CATSTGGLNTGELFF. This chain links TRBV5-1 with TRBJ2-2; weak D call: TRBD2 (7 bases). Germline loops: CDR1 SGHRS, CDR2 YFSETQ. The ends were cut back, 9 bases at V and 2 bases at J, with 17 bases in the middle. The CDR3 covers 15 residues.